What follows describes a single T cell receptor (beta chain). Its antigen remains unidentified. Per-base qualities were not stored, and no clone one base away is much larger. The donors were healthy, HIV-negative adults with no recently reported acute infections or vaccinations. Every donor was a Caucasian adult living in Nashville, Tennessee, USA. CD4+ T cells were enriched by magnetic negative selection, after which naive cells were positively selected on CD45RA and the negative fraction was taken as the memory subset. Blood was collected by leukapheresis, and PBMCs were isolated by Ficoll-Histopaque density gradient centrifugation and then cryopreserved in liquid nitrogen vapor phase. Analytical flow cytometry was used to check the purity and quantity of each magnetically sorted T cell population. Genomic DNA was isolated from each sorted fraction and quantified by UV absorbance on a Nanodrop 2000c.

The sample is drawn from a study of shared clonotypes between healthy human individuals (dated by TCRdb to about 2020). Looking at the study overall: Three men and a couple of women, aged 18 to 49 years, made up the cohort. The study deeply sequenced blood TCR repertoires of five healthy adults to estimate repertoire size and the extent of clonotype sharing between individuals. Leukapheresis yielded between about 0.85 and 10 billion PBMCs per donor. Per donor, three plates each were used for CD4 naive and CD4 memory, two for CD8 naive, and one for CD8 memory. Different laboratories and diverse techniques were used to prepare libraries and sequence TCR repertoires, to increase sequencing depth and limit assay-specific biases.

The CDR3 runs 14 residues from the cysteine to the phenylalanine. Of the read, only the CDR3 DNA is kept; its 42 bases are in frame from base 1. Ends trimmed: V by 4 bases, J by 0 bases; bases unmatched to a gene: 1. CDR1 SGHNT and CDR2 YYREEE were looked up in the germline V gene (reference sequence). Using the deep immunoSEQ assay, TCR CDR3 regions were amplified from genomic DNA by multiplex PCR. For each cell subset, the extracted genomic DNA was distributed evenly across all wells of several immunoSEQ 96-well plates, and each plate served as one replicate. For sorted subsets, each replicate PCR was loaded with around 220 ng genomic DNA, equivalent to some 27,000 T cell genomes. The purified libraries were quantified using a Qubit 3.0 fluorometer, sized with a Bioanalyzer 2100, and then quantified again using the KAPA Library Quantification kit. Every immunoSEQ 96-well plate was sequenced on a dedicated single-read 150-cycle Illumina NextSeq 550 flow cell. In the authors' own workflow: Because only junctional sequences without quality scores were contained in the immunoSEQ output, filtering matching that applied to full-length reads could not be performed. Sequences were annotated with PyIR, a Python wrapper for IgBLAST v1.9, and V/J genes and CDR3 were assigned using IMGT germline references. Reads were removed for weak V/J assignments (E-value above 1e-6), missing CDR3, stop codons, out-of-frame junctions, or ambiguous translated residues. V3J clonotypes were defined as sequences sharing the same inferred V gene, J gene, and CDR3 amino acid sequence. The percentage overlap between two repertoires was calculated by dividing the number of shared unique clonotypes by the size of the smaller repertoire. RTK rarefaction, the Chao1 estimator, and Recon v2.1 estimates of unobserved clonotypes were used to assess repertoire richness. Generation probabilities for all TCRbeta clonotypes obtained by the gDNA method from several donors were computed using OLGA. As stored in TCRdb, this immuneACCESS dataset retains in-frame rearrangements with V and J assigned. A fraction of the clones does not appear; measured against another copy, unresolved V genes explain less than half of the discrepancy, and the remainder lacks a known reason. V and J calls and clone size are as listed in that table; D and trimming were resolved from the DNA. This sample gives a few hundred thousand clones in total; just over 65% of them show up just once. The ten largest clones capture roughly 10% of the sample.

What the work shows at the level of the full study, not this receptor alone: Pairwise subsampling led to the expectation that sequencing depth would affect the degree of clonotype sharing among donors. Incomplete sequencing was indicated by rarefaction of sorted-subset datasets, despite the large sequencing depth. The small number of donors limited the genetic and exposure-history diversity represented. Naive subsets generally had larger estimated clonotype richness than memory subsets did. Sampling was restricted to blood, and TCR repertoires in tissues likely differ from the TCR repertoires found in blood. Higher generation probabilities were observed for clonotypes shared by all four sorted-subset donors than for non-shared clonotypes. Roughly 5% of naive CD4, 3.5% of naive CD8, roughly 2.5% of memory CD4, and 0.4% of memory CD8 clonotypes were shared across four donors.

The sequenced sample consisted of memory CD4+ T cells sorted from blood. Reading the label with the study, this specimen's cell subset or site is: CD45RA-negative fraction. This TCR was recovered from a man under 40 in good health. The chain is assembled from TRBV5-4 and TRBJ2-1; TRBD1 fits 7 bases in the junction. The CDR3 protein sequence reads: CASSRQGSYNEQFF. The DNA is TGTGCCAGCAGCCGACAGGGCTCCTACAATGAGCAGTTCTTC.